Here is one TCR beta chain with its context. Its target is unknown. How the authors handled the data: Filtering differed, since immunoSEQ gave only junction sequences and no quality scores. Clones were read by immunoSEQ multiplex PCR, and TCRdb kept only the in-frame ones, dropping some. Clone size and V and J calls were adopted from that table, with D and trimming inferred from the DNA. The sample consists of over a million clones, roughly 96% of them appearing once. Subsets obtained from CD4+ cells comprised CD45RA+ naive and CD45RA-negative memory cells. This record belongs to a study of shared clonotypes between healthy human individuals. Study-wide points: Non-shared clonotypes had lower generation probabilities than clonotypes shared by all four sorted-subset donors.

This CDR3 has 18 residues. Losses at the gene ends were 0 bases for V and 12 bases for J; bases not matched to a gene: 15. Germline V gene lookup returns CDR1 LNHNV and CDR2 YYDKDF (reference sequence). The chain employs TRBV15 and TRBJ2-1; 12 bases line up with TRBD2. This receptor was taken from a young man in good health. Sequencing was performed on naive CD4+ T cells sorted from blood. Subset of the sample: CD45RA+ positively selected. The CDR3 coding sequence is TGTGCCACCAGCAGAGATTGGGCTAGCGGGAGGGCAAATCTAGGGCAGTTCTTC. The encoded protein is CATSRDWASGRANLGQFF.